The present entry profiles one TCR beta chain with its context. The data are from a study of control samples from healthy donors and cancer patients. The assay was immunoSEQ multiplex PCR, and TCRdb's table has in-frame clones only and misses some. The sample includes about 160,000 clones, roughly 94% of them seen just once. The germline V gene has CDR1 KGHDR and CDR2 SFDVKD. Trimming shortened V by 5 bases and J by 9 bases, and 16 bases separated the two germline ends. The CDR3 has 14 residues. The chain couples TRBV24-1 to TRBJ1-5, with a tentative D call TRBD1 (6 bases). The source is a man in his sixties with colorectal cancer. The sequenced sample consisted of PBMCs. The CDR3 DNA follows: TGTGCCACCAGTGCTTCAGGGGCGGGGGGGCCCCAGCATTTT. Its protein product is CATSASGAGGPQHF.